Only a few counts were recorded for the clone carrying this TCR beta chain. J was trimmed by 8 bases and V by 3 bases; bases with no gene match: 9. CDR3 length: 15 amino acids. Germline loops: CDR1 LNHNV, CDR2 YYDKDF (reference sequence). A sample-barcoded 5' primer and a J-beta primer mix were used in a second PCR of roughly 7 to 11 cycles. TCRdb redid the calling of the 5' RACE reads with MiXCR, one entry per CDR3 protein. The profile shows 1.5 million to 2 million distinct CDR3 sequences, approximately 32% of them singletons. Russia was home to the donors, healthy Caucasian individuals aged about 6 to 90. The entry originates in a study of blood T cells in healthy people across ages.

The chain has TRBV15 and TRBJ2-1, with 8 nucleotides matching TRBD1. The specimen sequenced was blood. The TCR sequence derives from a woman younger than 45 in good health. CDR3 residues: CATSRDWTGLDEQFF. Written as DNA, the CDR3 is TGTGCCACCAGCAGGGATTGGACAGGGTTGGATGAGCAGTTCTTC.